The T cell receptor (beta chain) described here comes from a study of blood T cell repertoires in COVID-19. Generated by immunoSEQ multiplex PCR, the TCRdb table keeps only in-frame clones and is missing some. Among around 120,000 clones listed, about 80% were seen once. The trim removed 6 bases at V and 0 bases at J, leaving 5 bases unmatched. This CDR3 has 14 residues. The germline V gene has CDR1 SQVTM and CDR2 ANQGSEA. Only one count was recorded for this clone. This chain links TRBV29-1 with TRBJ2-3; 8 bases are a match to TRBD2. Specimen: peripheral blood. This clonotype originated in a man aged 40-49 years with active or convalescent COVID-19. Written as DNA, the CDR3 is TGCAGCGTAGTAGCGGGAACTAGCACAGATACGCAGTATTTT. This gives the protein CSVVAGTSTDTQYF.